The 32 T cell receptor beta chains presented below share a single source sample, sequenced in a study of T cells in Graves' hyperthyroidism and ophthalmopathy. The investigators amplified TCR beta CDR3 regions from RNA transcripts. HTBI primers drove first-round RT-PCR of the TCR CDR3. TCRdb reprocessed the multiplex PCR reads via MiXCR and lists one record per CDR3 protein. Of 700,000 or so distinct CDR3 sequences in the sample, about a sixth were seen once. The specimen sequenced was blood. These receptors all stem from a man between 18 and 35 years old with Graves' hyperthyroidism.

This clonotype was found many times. The DNA for the CDR3 is TGTGCCAGCAGCCGCTCTTTTGGCAGCTCCTACAATGAGCAGTTCTTC. Its translation: CASSRSFGSSYNEQFF. V and J are TRBV28 and TRBJ2-1; D unclear. The CDR3 totals 16 residues. Trimming left V 6 bases short and J 0 bases short, with 15 bases between. Germline lookup yields CDR1 MDHEN and CDR2 SYDVKM.

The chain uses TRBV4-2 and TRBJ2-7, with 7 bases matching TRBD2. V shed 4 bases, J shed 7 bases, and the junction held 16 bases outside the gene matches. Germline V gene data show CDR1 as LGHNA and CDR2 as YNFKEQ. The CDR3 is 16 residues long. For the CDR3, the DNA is TGTGCCAGCAGCCCGGTGAGCGGGACCTCTTTTTGGGAGCAGTACTTC. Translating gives CASSPVSGTSFWEQYF.

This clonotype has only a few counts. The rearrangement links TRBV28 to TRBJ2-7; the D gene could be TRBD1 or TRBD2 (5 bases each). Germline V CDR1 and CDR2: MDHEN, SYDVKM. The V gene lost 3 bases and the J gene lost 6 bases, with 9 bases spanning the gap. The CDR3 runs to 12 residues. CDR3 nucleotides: TGTGCCAGCAGTTTTGGGACGATCGAGCAGTACTTC. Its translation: CASSFGTIEQYF.

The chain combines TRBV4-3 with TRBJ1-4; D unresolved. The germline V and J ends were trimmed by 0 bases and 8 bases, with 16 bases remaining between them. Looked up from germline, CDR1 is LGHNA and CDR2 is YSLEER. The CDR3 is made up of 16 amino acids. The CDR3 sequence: CASSQDMAGSGEKLFF. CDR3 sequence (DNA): TGCGCCAGCAGCCAAGATATGGCAGGCTCGGGGGAAAAACTGTTTTTT.

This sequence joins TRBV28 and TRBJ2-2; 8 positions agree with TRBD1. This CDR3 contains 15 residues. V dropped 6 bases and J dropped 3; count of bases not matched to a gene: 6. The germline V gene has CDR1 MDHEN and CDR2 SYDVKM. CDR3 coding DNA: TGTGCCAGCAGCTTGATGGACAGGGACACCGGGGAGCTGTTTTTT. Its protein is CASSLMDRDTGELFF. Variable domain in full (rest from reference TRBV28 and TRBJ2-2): DVKVTQSSRYLVKRTGEKVFLECVQDMDHENMFWYRQDPGLGLRLIYFSYDVKMKEKGDIPEGYSVSREKKERFSLILESASTNQTSMYLCASSLMDRDTGELFFGEGSRLTVL.

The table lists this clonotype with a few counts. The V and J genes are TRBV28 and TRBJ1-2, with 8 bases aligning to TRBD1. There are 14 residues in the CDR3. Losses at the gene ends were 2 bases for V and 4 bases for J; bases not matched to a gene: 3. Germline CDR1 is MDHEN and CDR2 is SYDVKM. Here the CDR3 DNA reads TGTGCCAGCAGTTTACAGGGGGCGGGCTATGGCTACACCTTC. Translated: CASSLQGAGYGYTF.

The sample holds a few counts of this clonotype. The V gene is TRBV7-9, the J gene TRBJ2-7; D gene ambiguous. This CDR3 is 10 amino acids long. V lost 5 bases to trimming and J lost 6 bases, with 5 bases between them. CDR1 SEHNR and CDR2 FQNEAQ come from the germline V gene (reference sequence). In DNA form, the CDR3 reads TGTGCCAGCAGCCCACGCGAGCAGTACTTC. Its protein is CASSPREQYF. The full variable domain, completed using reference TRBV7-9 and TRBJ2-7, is DTGVSQNPRHKITKRGQNVTFRCDPISEHNRLYWYRQTLGQGPEFLTYFQNEAQLEKSRLLSDRFSAERPKGSFSTLEIQRTEQGDSAMYLCASSPREQYFGPGTRLTVT.

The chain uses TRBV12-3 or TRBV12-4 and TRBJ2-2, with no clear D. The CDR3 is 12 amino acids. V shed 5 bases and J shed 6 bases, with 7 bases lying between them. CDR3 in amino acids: CASSTESGELFF. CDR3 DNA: TGTGCCAGCAGTACTGAGTCCGGGGAGCTGTTTTTT.

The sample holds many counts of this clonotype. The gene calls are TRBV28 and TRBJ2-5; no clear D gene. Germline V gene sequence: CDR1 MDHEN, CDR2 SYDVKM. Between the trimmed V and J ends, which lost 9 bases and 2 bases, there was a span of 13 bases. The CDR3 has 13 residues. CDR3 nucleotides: TGTGCCAGTAGAGAGTTGGGGCAAGAGACCCAGTACTTC. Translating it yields CASRELGQETQYF. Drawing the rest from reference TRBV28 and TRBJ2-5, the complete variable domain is DVKVTQSSRYLVKRTGEKVFLECVQDMDHENMFWYRQDPGLGLRLIYFSYDVKMKEKGDIPEGYSVSREKKERFSLILESASTNQTSMYLCASRELGQETQYFGPGTRLLVL.

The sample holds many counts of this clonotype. This CDR3 reads CASRKTSQSTDTQYF. CDR3 bases: TGTGCCAGCAGAAAAACTTCCCAAAGCACAGATACGCAGTATTTT. The rearrangement uses TRBV27 and TRBJ2-3; D is ambiguous. V lost 6 bases to trimming and J lost 0 bases, with 13 bases between them. From germline, CDR1 is MNHEY and CDR2 SMNVEV (reference sequence). The CDR3 consists of 15 residues.

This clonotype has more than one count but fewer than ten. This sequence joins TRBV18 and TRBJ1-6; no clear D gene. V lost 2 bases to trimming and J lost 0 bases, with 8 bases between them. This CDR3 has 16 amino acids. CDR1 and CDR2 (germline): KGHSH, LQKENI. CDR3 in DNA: TGTGCCAGCTCACCATCCAGGAGCTCCTATAATTCACCCCTCCACTTT. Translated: CASSPSRSSYNSPLHF.

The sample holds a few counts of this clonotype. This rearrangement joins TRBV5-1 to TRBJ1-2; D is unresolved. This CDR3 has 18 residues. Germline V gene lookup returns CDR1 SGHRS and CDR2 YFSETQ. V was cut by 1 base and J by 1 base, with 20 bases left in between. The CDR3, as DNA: TGCGCCAGCAGCTTGTTTATGGACGTCCGAGAGGGTAACTATGGCTACACCTTC. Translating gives CASSLFMDVREGNYGYTF.

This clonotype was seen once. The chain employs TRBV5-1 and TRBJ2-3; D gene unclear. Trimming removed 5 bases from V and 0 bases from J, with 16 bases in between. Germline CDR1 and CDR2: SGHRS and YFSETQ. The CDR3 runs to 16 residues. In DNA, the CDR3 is TGCGCCAGCAGGTTTGACGGTCCTCATAGCACAGATACGCAGTATTTT. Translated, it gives CASRFDGPHSTDTQYF.

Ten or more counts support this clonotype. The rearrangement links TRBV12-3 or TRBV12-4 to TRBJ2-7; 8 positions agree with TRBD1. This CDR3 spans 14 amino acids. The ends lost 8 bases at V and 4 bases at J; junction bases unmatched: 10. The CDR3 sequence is CASSRTGPTYEQYF. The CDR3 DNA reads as TGTGCCAGCTCGCGGACAGGGCCGACTTACGAGCAGTACTTC.

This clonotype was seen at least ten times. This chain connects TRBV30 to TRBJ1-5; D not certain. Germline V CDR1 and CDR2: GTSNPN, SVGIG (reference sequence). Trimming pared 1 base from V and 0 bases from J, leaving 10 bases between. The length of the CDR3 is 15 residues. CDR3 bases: TGTGCCTGGAGTGCTGGGATGTATAGCAATCAGCCCCAGCATTTT. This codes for CAWSAGMYSNQPQHF.

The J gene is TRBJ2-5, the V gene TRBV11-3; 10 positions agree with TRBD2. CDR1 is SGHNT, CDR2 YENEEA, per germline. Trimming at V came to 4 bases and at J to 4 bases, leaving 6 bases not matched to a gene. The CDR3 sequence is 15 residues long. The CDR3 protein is CASSSQLAGIETQYF. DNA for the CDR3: TGTGCCAGCAGCTCCCAACTAGCGGGAATAGAGACCCAGTACTTC.

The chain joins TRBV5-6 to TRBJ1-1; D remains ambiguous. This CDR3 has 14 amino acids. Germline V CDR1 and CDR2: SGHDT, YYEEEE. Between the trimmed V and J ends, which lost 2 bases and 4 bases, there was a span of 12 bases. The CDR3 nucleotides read TGTGCCAGCAGCTTCGGCAGGTATAGCACTGAAGCTTTCTTT. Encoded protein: CASSFGRYSTEAFF.

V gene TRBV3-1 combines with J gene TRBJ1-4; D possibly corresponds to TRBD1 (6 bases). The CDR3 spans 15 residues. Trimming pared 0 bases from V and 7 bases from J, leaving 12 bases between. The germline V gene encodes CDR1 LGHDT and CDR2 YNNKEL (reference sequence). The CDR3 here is CASSQDWGQGEKLFF. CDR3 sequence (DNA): TGTGCCAGCAGCCAAGATTGGGGGCAGGGTGAAAAACTGTTTTTT.

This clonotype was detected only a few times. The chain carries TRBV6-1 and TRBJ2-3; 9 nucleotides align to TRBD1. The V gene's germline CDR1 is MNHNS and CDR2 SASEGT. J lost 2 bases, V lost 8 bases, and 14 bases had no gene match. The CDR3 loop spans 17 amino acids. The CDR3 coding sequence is TGTGCCAGCGGGAGGTCGGGGACAGGGCCTCCCACAGATACGCAGTATTTT. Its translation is CASGRSGTGPPTDTQYF.

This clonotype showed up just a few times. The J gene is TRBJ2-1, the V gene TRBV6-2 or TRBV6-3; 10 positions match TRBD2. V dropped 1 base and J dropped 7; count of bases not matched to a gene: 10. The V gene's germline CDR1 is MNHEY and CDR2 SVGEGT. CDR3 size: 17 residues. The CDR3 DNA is TGTGCCAGCAGTTACTTACATACTAGCGGGAAGGGTAATGAGCAGTTCTTC. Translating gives CASSYLHTSGKGNEQFF.

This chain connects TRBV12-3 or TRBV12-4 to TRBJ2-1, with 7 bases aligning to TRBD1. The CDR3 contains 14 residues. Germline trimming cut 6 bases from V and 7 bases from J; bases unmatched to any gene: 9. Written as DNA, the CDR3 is TGTGCCAGCAGACCCCCGGGACAGCGAAATGAGCAGTTCTTC. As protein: CASRPPGQRNEQFF.

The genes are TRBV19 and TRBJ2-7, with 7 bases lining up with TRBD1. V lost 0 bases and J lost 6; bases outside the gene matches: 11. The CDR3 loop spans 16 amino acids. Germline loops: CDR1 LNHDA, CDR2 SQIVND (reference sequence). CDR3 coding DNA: TGTGCCAGTAGTATAGATGGCCCAGGGGGTTCGGGCGAGCAGTACTTC. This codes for CASSIDGPGGSGEQYF.

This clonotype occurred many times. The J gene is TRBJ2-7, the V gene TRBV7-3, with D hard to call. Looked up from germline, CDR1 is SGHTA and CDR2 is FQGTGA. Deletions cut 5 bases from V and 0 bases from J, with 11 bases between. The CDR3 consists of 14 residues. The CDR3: CASSPDRFSYEQYF. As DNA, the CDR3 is TGTGCCAGCAGCCCCGACCGGTTCTCCTACGAGCAGTACTTC.

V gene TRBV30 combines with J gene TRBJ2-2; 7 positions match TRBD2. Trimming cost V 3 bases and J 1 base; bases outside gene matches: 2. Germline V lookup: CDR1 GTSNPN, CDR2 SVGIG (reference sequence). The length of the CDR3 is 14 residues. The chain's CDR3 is CAWRGGVNTGELFF. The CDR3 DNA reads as TGTGCCTGGAGGGGGGGGGTGAACACCGGGGAGCTGTTTTTT.

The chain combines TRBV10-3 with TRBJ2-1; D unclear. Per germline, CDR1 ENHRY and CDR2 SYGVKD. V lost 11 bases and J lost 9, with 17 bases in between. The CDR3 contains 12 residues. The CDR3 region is CAFRPLPSEQFF. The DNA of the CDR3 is TGTGCCTTCCGTCCCCTCCCCAGTGAGCAGTTCTTC.

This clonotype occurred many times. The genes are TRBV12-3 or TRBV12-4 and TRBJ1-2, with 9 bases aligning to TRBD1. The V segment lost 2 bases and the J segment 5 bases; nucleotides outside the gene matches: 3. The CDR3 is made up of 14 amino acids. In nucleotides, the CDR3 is TGTGCCAGCAGTTTAAGAGGGACAGGGTATGGCTACACCTTC. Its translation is CASSLRGTGYGYTF.

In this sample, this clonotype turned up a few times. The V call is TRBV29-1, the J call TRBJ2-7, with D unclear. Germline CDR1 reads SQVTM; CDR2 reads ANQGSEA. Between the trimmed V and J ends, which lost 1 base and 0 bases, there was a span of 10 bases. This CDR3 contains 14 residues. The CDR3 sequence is CSVEADKSSYEQYF. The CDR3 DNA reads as TGCAGCGTTGAAGCCGACAAAAGCTCCTACGAGCAGTACTTC.

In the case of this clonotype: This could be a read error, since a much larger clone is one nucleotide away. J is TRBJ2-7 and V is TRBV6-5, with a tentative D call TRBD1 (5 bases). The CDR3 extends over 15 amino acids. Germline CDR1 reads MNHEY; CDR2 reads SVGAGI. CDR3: CAGSLGHTWYSEQYF. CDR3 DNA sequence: TGTGCCGGCAGTTTGGGGCACACCTGGTATAGCGAGCAGTACTTC.

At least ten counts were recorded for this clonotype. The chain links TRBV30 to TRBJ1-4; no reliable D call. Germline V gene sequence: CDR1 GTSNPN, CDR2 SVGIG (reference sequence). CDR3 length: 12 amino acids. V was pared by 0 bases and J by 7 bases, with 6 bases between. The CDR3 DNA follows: TGTGCCTGGAGTGTTGGATTTGAAAAACTGTTTTTT. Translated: CAWSVGFEKLFF.

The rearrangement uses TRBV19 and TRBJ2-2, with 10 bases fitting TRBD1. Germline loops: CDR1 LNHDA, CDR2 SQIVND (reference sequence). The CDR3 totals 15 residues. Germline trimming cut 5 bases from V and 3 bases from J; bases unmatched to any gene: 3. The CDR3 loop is CASSSGQGYTGELFF. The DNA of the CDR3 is TGTGCCAGTAGTTCGGGACAGGGGTACACCGGGGAGCTGTTTTTT.

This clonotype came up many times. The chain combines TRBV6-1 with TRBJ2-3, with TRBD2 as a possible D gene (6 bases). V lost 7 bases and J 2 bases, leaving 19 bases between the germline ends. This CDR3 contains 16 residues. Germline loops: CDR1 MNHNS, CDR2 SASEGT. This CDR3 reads CASTRGSGGFTDTQYF. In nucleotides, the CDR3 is TGTGCCAGCACGAGGGGATCCGGGGGATTCACAGATACGCAGTATTTT.

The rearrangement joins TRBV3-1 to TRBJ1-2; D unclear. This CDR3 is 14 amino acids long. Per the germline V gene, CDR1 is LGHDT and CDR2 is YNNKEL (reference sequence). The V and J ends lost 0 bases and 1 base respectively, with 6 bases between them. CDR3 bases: TGTGCCAGCAGCCAAGAGGGGATTAACTATGGCTACACCTTC. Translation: CASSQEGINYGYTF.